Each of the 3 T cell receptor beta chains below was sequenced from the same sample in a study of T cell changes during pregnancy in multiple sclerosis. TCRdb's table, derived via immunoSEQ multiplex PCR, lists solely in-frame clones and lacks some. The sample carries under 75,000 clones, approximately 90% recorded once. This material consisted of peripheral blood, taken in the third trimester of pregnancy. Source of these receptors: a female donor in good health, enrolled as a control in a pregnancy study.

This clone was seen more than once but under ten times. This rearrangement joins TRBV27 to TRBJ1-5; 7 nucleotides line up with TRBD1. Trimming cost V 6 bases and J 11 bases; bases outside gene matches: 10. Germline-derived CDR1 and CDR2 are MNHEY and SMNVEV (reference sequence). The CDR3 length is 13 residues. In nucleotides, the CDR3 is TGTGCCAGCAGGGGGTCCGGGACAGCGGCCCAGCATTTT. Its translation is CASRGSGTAAQHF.

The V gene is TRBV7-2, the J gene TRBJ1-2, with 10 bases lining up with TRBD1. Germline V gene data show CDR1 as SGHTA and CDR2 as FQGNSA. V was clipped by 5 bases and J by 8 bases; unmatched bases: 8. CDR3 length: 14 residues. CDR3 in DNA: TGTGCCAGCAGCGGGGGGACAGGGGAGAGGGGCTACACCTTC. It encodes CASSGGTGERGYTF.

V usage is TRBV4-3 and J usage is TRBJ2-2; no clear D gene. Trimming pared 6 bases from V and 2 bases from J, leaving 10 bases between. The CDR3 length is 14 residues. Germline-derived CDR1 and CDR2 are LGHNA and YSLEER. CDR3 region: CASRNTYNTGELFF. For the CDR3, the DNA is TGCGCCAGCAGAAACACATACAACACCGGGGAGCTGTTTTTT.